This is a list of T cell receptor beta chains from one sample in a study of blood T cell repertoires in COVID-19. Assay used: immunoSEQ multiplex PCR; TCRdb lists only in-frame clones, some missing. The table shows 150,000 to 200,000 clones, with roughly 82% occurring only once. Specimen: peripheral blood. The receptors stem from a woman aged 25 to 39 with acute or convalescent COVID-19. CDR3s include the opening cysteine and the closing phenylalanine or tryptophan. D genes are given only for firm matches. Expanded clones are given a class, and other clones once, few, many or no size at all.

D gene: TRBD2
J gene: TRBJ2-7
V gene: TRBV4-3
clone size: -
CDR3 protein: CASSQARTSGSSYEQYF
CDR3 DNA: TGCGCCAGCAGCCAAGCCCGGACTAGCGGGAGTTCCTACGAGCAGTACTTC

D gene: -
J gene: TRBJ1-5
V gene: TRBV10-3
clone size: -
CDR3 protein: CAISAASEEQPQHF
CDR3 DNA: TGTGCCATCAGTGCGGCGTCAGAGGAGCAGCCCCAGCATTTT

D gene: -
J gene: TRBJ2-7
V gene: TRBV11-2
clone size: few
CDR3 protein: CASSLGGAGEQYF
CDR3 DNA: TGTGCCAGCAGCTTAGGGGGCGCGGGAGAGCAGTACTTC

D gene: -
J gene: TRBJ2-7
V gene: TRBV30
clone size: -
CDR3 protein: CAWSLRGYEQYF
CDR3 DNA: TGTGCCTGGAGTTTACGGGGGTACGAGCAGTACTTC

D gene: TRBD2
J gene: TRBJ2-1
V gene: TRBV30
clone size: -
CDR3 protein: CAWSGGGLGNEQFF
CDR3 DNA: TGTGCCTGGAGTGGGGGGGGACTTGGTAATGAGCAGTTCTTC

D gene: -
J gene: TRBJ2-1
V gene: TRBV11-3
clone size: -
CDR3 protein: CASSLDPGGEQFF
CDR3 DNA: TGTGCCAGCAGCTTAGATCCTGGGGGGGAGCAGTTCTTC

D gene: TRBD1
J gene: TRBJ2-1
V gene: TRBV27
clone size: -
CDR3 protein: CASSPGQGTLSEQFF
CDR3 DNA: TGTGCCAGCAGTCCCGGACAGGGAACCCTCAGTGAGCAGTTCTTC

D gene: TRBD2
J gene: TRBJ2-3
V gene: TRBV6-2/TRBV6-3
clone size: -
CDR3 protein: CASSYLPSGVIADTQYF
CDR3 DNA: TGTGCCAGCAGTTACCTCCCTAGCGGGGTTATCGCAGATACGCAGTATTTT

D gene: -
J gene: TRBJ1-1
V gene: TRBV7-3
clone size: once
CDR3 protein: CASSFNRATEAFF
CDR3 DNA: TGTGCCAGCAGCTTCAACAGGGCCACTGAAGCTTTCTTT

D gene: TRBD1
J gene: TRBJ2-7
V gene: TRBV19
clone size: -
CDR3 protein: CASSSGQTTYEQYF
CDR3 DNA: TGTGCCAGTAGTTCGGGACAGACCACCTACGAGCAGTACTTC

D gene: TRBD2
J gene: TRBJ2-7
V gene: TRBV5-5
clone size: -
CDR3 protein: CASSLAPAGGYEQYF
CDR3 DNA: TGTGCCAGCAGCTTGGCCCCAGCGGGAGGTTACGAGCAGTACTTC

D gene: TRBD1
J gene: TRBJ2-4
V gene: TRBV29-1
clone size: -
CDR3 protein: CSVLDRAENIQYF
CDR3 DNA: TGCAGCGTTTTGGACAGGGCTGAAAACATTCAGTACTTC

D gene: -
J gene: TRBJ1-5
V gene: TRBV7-9
clone size: -
CDR3 protein: CASSLGGQPQHF
CDR3 DNA: TGTGCCAGCAGCTTAGGCGGGCAGCCCCAGCATTTT

D gene: TRBD1
J gene: TRBJ1-6
V gene: TRBV28
clone size: -
CDR3 protein: CASKGPGQAGNSPLHF
CDR3 DNA: TGTGCCAGCAAAGGTCCGGGACAGGCGGGGAATTCACCCCTCCACTTT

D gene: -
J gene: TRBJ1-3
V gene: TRBV4-2
clone size: -
CDR3 protein: CASSQELQGSGNTIYF
CDR3 DNA: TGTGCCAGCAGCCAAGAGCTACAGGGCTCTGGAAACACCATATATTTT

D gene: -
J gene: TRBJ2-7
V gene: TRBV19
clone size: once
CDR3 protein: CASSIGGRIFDEQYF
CDR3 DNA: TGTGCCAGTAGTATAGGGGGGCGCATCTTCGACGAGCAGTACTTC

D gene: -
J gene: TRBJ1-5
V gene: TRBV30
clone size: -
CDR3 protein: CAWSDRGNQPQHF
CDR3 DNA: TGTGCCTGGAGTGACAGGGGCAATCAGCCCCAGCATTTT

D gene: TRBD1
J gene: TRBJ1-1
V gene: TRBV19
clone size: -
CDR3 protein: CASSPDRVTEAFF
CDR3 DNA: TGTGCCAGTAGTCCGGACAGGGTGACTGAAGCTTTCTTT

D gene: TRBD1
J gene: TRBJ1-1
V gene: TRBV6-1
clone size: -
CDR3 protein: CASSALSVGGIGEAFF
CDR3 DNA: TGTGCCAGCAGTGCTCTGAGTGTAGGGGGCATCGGTGAAGCTTTCTTT

D gene: -
J gene: TRBJ2-1
V gene: TRBV27
clone size: -
CDR3 protein: CASRTSREQFF
CDR3 DNA: TGTGCCAGCAGAACCTCCAGGGAGCAGTTCTTC

D gene: TRBD1
J gene: TRBJ1-2
V gene: TRBV19
clone size: -
CDR3 protein: CASSISAGGYGYTF
CDR3 DNA: TGTGCCAGTAGTATTTCGGCAGGGGGCTATGGCTACACCTTC

D gene: -
J gene: TRBJ2-3
V gene: TRBV21-1
clone size: -
CDR3 protein: CASSSPAEADTQYF
CDR3 DNA: TGTGCCAGCAGCTCACCCGCCGAGGCAGATACGCAGTATTTT